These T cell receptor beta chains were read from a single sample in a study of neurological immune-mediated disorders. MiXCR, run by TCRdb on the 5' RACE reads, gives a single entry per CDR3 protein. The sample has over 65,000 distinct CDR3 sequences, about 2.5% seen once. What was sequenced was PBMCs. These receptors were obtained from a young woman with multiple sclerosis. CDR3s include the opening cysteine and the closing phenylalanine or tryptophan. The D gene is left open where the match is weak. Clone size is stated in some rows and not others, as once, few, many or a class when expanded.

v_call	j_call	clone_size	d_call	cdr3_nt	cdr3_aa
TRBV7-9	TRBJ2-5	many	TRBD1	TGTGCCAGCAGCCCAGCCGGGACAGGGGACCAAGAGACCCAGTACTTC	CASSPAGTGDQETQYF
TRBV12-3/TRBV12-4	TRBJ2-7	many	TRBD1	TGTGCCAGCAGAAAAGAGGGACAGCGCTACGAGCAGTACTTC	CASRKEGQRYEQYF
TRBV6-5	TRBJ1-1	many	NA	TGTGCCAGCAGCCGTGCAACCGGGCCTATCAACACTGAAGCTTTCTTT	CASSRATGPINTEAFF
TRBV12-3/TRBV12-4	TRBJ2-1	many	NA	TGTGCCAGCAGTTTAGTCCAGGGTATCTTTGAGCAGTTCTTC	CASSLVQGIFEQFF
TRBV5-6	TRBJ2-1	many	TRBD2	TGTGCCAGCAGCTTAGGGACTAGCGGGTTCTTC	CASSLGTSGFF
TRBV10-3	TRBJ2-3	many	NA	TGTGCCATCAGTGAGTCTGAGCGCCATACGCAGTATTTT	CAISESERHTQYF
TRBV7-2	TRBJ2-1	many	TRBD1	TGTGCCAGCAGTACCGGGACAGGGAGCTACAATGAGCAGTTCTTC	CASSTGTGSYNEQFF
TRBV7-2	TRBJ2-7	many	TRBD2	TGTGCCAGCAGCTACCTGGCGGGAGCAGGCGAGCAGTACTTC	CASSYLAGAGEQYF
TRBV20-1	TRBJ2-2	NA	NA	TGCAGTGCTAGTATGTCCCGGACGGGCGGGGAGCTGTTTTTT	CSASMSRTGGELFF
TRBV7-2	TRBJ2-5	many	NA	TGTGCCAGCAGCTTATACCAAGAGACCCAGTACTTC	CASSLYQETQYF
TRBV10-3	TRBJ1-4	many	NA	TGTGCCATCAGTGGATGGCCCAGGGAGGTCGGAAAACTGTTTTTT	CAISGWPREVGKLFF
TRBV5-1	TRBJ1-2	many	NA	TGCGCCAGCAGCCCCCCGGCCCGTGGCTATGGCTACACCTTC	CASSPPARGYGYTF
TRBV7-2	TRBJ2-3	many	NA	TGTGCCAGCAGCTTAGGGCCGGGGGCCCCTAGCACAGATACGCAGTATTTT	CASSLGPGAPSTDTQYF
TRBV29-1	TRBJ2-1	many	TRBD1	TGCAGCGTTCCGACAGGGAGCTCCTACAATGAGCAGTTCTTC	CSVPTGSSYNEQFF
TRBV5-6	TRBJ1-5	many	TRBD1	TGTGCCAGCACCTCCAGACAGGGGGATCAGCCCCAGCATTTT	CASTSRQGDQPQHF
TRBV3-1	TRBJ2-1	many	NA	TGTGCCAGCAGCCGGGTAGGAGATGAGCAGTTCTTC	CASSRVGDEQFF
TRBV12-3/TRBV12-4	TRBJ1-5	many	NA	TGTGCCAGCAGTTTTGAGGGTTTAAGCAATCAGCCCCAGCATTTT	CASSFEGLSNQPQHF
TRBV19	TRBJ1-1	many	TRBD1	TGTGCCAGTAGTCCACGACAGGGTGAGAAGACTGAAGCTTTCTTT	CASSPRQGEKTEAFF
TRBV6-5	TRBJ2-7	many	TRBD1	TGTGCCAGCAGTTACGGACAGGGGGTAAGGGAGCAGTACTTC	CASSYGQGVREQYF
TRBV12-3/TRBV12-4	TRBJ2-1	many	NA	TGTGCCAGCAGTTTGGGGGCCGACAATGAGCAGTTCTTC	CASSLGADNEQFF
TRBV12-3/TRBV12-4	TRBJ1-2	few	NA	TGTGCCAGCACTTATAAGATCGGGGAGGCGTTTACCTTC	CASTYKIGEAFTF
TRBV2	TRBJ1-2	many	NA	TGTGCCAGCAGAGCCTTTGTATCCAACTATGGCTACACCTTC	CASRAFVSNYGYTF
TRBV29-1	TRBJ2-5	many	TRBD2	TGCAGCGTTGACGGGAGGGGGGACTTGGCCCAGTACTTC	CSVDGRGDLAQYF
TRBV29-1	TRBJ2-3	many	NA	TGCAGCGTTGAAGACCCCCCAGAGAACCCAAGGGTTTCCACAGATACGCAGTATTTT	CSVEDPPENPRVSTDTQYF
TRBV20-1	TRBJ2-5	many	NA	TGCAGTGCTAGAGTAAGGGACGGAGTCCAAGAGACCCAGTACTTC	CSARVRDGVQETQYF
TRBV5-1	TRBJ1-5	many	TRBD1	TGCGCCAGCAGCTCACCCGACAGGGCTAATCAGCCCCAGCATTTT	CASSSPDRANQPQHF
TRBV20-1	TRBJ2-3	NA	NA	TGCAGTGCTAGACGTAGCGGAGGCACAGATACGCAGTATTTT	CSARRSGGTDTQYF
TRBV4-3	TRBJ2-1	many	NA	TGCGCCAGCAGCCAAGTCTGGACCGGGCGGGTCGACAATGAGCAGTTCTTC	CASSQVWTGRVDNEQFF
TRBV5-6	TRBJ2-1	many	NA	TGTGCCAGCGGCGGTCTTACCTCCTACAATGAGCAGTTCTTC	CASGGLTSYNEQFF
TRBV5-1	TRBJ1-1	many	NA	TGCGCCAGCAGCCCATATCTGCAGGGATCAGCATTTATGAACACTGAAGCTTTCTTT	CASSPYLQGSAFMNTEAFF
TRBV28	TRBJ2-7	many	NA	TGTGCCAGCAGTGCACAAGACAGTAGCTCCTACGAGCAGTACTTC	CASSAQDSSSYEQYF
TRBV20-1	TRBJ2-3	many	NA	TGCAGTGCTAGAGAGGCCACAGATACGCAGTATTTT	CSAREATDTQYF
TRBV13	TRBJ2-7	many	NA	TGTGCCAGCAGCTCGAGGGGTGCGACCTACGAGCAGTACTTC	CASSSRGATYEQYF
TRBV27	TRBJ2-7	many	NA	TGTGCCAGCGGTTGGGGGCTGGGGGGGTCCTACGAGCAGTACTTC	CASGWGLGGSYEQYF
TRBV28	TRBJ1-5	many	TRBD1	TGTGCCAGCAGTTTGGGGACAGGAAGCAATCAGCCCCAGCATTTT	CASSLGTGSNQPQHF
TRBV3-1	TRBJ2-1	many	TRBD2	TGTGCCAGCGGGCCTAGCGGGAGTAGTGAGCAGTTCTTC	CASGPSGSSEQFF
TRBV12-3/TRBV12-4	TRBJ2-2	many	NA	TGTGCCAGCAGTAGCGGGACCGGGGAGCTGTTTTTT	CASSSGTGELFF
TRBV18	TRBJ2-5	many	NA	TGTGCCAGCTCACCGGAAGAGACCCAGTACTTC	CASSPEETQYF
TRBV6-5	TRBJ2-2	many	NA	TGTGCCAGCAGACGTATCCCCGGGGAGCTGTTTTTT	CASRRIPGELFF
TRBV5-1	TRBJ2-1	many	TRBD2	TGCGCCAGCAGCTTTGCGGGAGTCGTGAATGAGCAGTTCTTC	CASSFAGVVNEQFF
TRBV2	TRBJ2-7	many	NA	TGTGCCAGCAGGGGGCTTGGGCGGGATTACTCCTACGAGCAGTACTTC	CASRGLGRDYSYEQYF
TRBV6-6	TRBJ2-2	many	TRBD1	TGTGCCAGCAGTAAACAGGGGGCAGGCACCGGGGAGCTGTTTTTT	CASSKQGAGTGELFF
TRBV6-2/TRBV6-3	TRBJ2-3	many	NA	TGTGCCAGCAGGGGGTTTTCTAATACGCAGTATTTT	CASRGFSNTQYF
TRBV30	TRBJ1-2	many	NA	TGTGCCTGGGCAACGGGGACCGACTATGGCTACACCTTC	CAWATGTDYGYTF
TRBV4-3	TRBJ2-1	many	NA	TGCGCCAGCAGCCAAGATAGCAGGGCTGAGCAGTTCTTC	CASSQDSRAEQFF
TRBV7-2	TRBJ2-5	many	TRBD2	TGTGCCAGCAGCTTAGATATCCCGACTAGCGGGACCCCAGAGACCCAGTACTTC	CASSLDIPTSGTPETQYF
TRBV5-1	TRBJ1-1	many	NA	TGCGCCAGCAGCTTGGCCATCGGTAGCACTGAAGCTTTCTTT	CASSLAIGSTEAFF
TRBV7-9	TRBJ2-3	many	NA	TGTGCCAGCAGCTTAGCGGGGCGGAACGCAGATACGCAGTATTTT	CASSLAGRNADTQYF